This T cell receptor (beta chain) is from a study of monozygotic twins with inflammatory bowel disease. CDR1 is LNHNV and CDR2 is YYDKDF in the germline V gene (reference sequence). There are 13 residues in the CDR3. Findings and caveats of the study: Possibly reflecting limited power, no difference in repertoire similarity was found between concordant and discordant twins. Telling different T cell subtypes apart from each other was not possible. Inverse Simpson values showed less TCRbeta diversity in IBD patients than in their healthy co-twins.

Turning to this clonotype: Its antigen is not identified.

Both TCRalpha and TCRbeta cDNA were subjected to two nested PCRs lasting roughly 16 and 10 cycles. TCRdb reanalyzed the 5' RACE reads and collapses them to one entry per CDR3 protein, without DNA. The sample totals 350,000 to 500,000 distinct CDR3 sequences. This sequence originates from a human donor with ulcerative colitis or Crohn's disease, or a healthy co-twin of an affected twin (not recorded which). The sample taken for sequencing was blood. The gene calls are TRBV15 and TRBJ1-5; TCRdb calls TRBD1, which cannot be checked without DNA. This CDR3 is CATGVEAGQPQHF.